This TCR beta chain was documented in a study of blood T cells in healthy people across ages. This clonotype was found a few times. Together with a sample-barcoded 5' primer, a J-beta primer mix was included in a second PCR lasting about 7 to 11 cycles. TCRdb reanalysed the 5' RACE reads using MiXCR and keeps one entry per CDR3 protein. The sample gives over 700,000 distinct CDR3 sequences, around a quarter of which show up once; roughly 9% is in the top ten. These data also formed part of another study, on T cells of mothers and their children.

The TCR was taken from a boy between 10 and 17 years old in good health. The sequenced sample consisted of blood.

CDR3 residues: CASSLVSLNEKLFF. The CDR3 nucleotides read TGTGCCAGCAGTCTGGTATCGCTTAATGAAAAACTGTTTTTT. The chain carries TRBV12-3 or TRBV12-4 and TRBJ1-4; D remains unclear. CDR3 length equals 14 residues. V was shortened by 5 bases and J by 4 bases, with 11 bases between the two germline ends.